This T cell receptor (beta chain) emerged from a study of blood T cell repertoires in COVID-19. Data came from immunoSEQ multiplex PCR; TCRdb stores just in-frame clones and leaves some out. Counted here are some 120,000 clones, about 85% occurring once; the ten biggest clones make up 6.6%. Germline V gene sequence: CDR1 SNHLY, CDR2 FYNNEI. There are 13 residues in the CDR3. Trimming pared 2 bases from V and 7 bases from J, leaving 9 bases between. The V call is TRBV2, the J call TRBJ1-5; D uncertain. The source is a man of 80 years or more with active or convalescent COVID-19. The sample was peripheral blood. The CDR3 spells CASSEWEFQPQHF. CDR3 DNA: TGTGCCAGCAGTGAATGGGAGTTCCAGCCCCAGCATTTT.